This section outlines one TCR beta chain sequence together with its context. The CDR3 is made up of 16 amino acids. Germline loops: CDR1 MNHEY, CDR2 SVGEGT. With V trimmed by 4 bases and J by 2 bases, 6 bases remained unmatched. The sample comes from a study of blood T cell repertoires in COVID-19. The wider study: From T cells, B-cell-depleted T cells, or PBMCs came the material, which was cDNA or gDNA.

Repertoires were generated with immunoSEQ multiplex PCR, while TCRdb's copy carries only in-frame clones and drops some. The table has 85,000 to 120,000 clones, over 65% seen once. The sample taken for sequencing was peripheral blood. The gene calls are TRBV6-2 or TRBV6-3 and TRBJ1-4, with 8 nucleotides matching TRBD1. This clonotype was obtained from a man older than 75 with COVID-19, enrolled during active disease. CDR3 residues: CASSLGQGWTNEKLFF. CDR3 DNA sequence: TGTGCCAGCAGTTTAGGACAGGGATGGACTAATGAAAAACTGTTTTTT.